This T cell receptor (beta chain) came from a study of molecular identifiers for immune sequencing clone quantification. The study's findings and limits: Underestimation of highly expanded clone sizes could arise where identical TCR molecules share a barcode. In naive cells, under 1% of molecules belonged to clones above 20 RNA copies, against over 98% in effector cells.

CDR1 and CDR2 from the germline V gene are MGHRA and YSYEKL. The CDR3 has 15 amino acids. Preparation of the bulk TCR libraries relied on previously described methods and listed TCR primers. A single record per CDR3 protein comes from TCRdb applying MiXCR to the PCR reads. Among tens of thousands of distinct CDR3 sequences listed, roughly 25% were seen once. Note on this clonotype: Its cognate antigen is unknown. Germline and junction disagree at one end, which may indicate a read error.

This chain uses TRBV4-1 with TRBJ2-5; D gene ambiguous. The TCR originated in a human donor in good health. Some libraries in this study had Jurkat cell RNA spiked in. Material for sequencing was naive CD8+ T cells from blood, with Jurkat cell RNA spiked in. Specified subset: FACS-sorted CD8+CD4-CCR7+CD45RA+ naive T cells. The CDR3 DNA follows: TGCGCCAGCCGCCAAGTTCGTTCCGATAAAGCGCCCCCGTACTTC. Residues: CASRQVRSDKAPPYF.